This passage covers 28 T cell receptor beta chains from one sample sequenced in a study of PD-L1 blockade in urothelial cancer. The time point is: pretreatment peripheral blood. The assay was immunoSEQ multiplex PCR, and TCRdb's table has in-frame clones only and misses some. Of tens of thousands of clones in the sample, less than 90% were seen once. Sequenced material: PBMCs, taken around atezolizumab (anti-PD-L1) treatment. These receptors came from a woman in her 70s with urothelial cancer.

The chain employs TRBV9 and TRBJ1-5; 7 bases are a match to TRBD1. Germline V lookup: CDR1 SGDLS, CDR2 YYNGEE. This CDR3 is built from 14 residues. V lost 4 bases and J lost 8; bases outside the gene matches: 9. CDR3 bases: TGTGCCAGCAGCCCACAGGGGACATTTGAGCCCCAGCATTTT. Residues: CASSPQGTFEPQHF.

The chain carries TRBV10-3 and TRBJ1-3, with D perhaps TRBD1 (6 bases). The CDR3 is 16 residues long. V gave up 2 bases and J gave up 2 bases, with 13 bases separating them. Germline V gene sequence: CDR1 ENHRY, CDR2 SYGVKD. The CDR3 sequence: CAISETRGFAGNTIYF. CDR3 coding DNA: TGTGCCATCAGTGAGACCAGGGGCTTTGCTGGAAACACCATATATTTT.

This clone showed up just once. This sequence joins TRBV29-1 and TRBJ1-2, with 8 nucleotides matching TRBD1. V shed 6 bases and J 4 bases; nucleotides not matched to a gene: 7. Germline V lookup: CDR1 SQVTM, CDR2 ANQGSEA. The CDR3 is made up of 13 amino acids. CDR3 in amino acids: CSVEDRDTYGYTF. The CDR3 region has the DNA TGCAGCGTAGAGGACAGGGATACCTATGGCTACACCTTC.

The chain employs TRBV7-8 and TRBJ2-7; TRBD2 matches 12 bases. This CDR3 comprises 15 residues. Germline V lookup: CDR1 SGHVS, CDR2 FQNEAQ. V shed 10 bases and J 4 bases; nucleotides not matched to a gene: 11. The CDR3 sequence: CATVAATSGGYEQYF. In DNA form, the CDR3 reads TGTGCCACCGTGGCGGCGACTAGCGGGGGTTACGAGCAGTACTTC.

This chain connects TRBV4-3 to TRBJ2-2; 9 bases agree with TRBD1. V gave up 5 bases and J gave up 5 bases; unmatched junction bases: 9. CDR3 size: 16 residues. The germline V gene has CDR1 LGHNA and CDR2 YSLEER. The CDR3 region is CASSSTGGLQTGELFF. CDR3 DNA: TGCGCCAGCAGCTCTACAGGGGGCCTCCAGACCGGGGAGCTGTTTTTT.

The table lists this clone with a few counts. V usage is TRBV18 and J usage is TRBJ2-7; 7 bases are shared with TRBD1. The CDR3 sequence is 15 residues long. The V gene end was trimmed by 3 bases and the J gene end by 1 base; junction bases not matched to a gene: 6. Germline V gene sequence: CDR1 KGHSH, CDR2 LQKENI. CDR3 residues: CASSPARGKSYEQYF. CDR3 sequence (DNA): TGTGCCAGCTCACCGGCCAGGGGGAAATCCTACGAGCAGTACTTC.

The genes are TRBV18 and TRBJ2-7; 11 nucleotides line up with TRBD1. Germline CDR1 is KGHSH and CDR2 is LQKENI. The V and J ends lost 3 bases and 2 bases, in that order; junction bases with no gene match: 6. The CDR3 extends over 16 amino acids. This CDR3 is CASSPGRGQGAYEQYF. CDR3 DNA: TGTGCCAGCTCACCCGGTCGGGGACAGGGGGCCTACGAGCAGTACTTC.

The chain uses TRBV30 and TRBJ1-5; D is unresolved. V dropped 2 bases and J dropped 0 bases, with 11 bases sitting between them. The CDR3 covers 15 residues. Germline V lookup: CDR1 GTSNPN, CDR2 SVGIG (reference sequence). The DNA for the CDR3 is TGTGCCTGGAGTATCGCGGATTATAGCAATCAGCCCCAGCATTTT. Its translation is CAWSIADYSNQPQHF.

The chain combines TRBV5-1 with TRBJ2-7, with a tentative D call TRBD2 (5 bases). Germline CDR1 SGHRS, CDR2 YFSETQ. V was cut by 4 bases and J by 4 bases, with 18 bases left in between. CDR3 size: 15 residues. The CDR3 loop is CASSRRFGSEYEQYF. CDR3 DNA: TGCGCCAGCAGCCGACGATTTGGGAGTGAGTACGAGCAGTACTTC.

The CDR3 bases are TGTGCCAGCAGCCTAGACGGGACAGGGACTAACTATGGCTACACCTTC. Encoded protein: CASSLDGTGTNYGYTF. The rearrangement uses TRBV7-9 and TRBJ1-2; TRBD1 agrees at 9 bases. The CDR3 totals 16 residues. With 5 bases clipped from V and 0 bases from J, the junction kept 7 bases outside the gene matches. The germline V gene has CDR1 SEHNR and CDR2 FQNEAQ (reference sequence).

This rearrangement joins TRBV19 to TRBJ1-4; D uncertain. Germline assignment: CDR1 LNHDA and CDR2 SQIVND (reference sequence). V dropped 5 bases and J dropped 8 bases, with 15 bases sitting between them. The CDR3 contains 14 residues. The DNA for the CDR3 is TGTGCCAGTAGTCCCCGTTTGGGAGAGGAAAAACTGTTTTTT. This translates into CASSPRLGEEKLFF.

The chain employs TRBV2 and TRBJ1-2; 10 bases fit TRBD1. CDR1 and CDR2 from the germline V gene are SNHLY and FYNNEI. The CDR3 runs to 14 residues. The ends lost 6 bases at V and 4 bases at J; junction bases unmatched: 5. DNA of the CDR3: TGTGCCAGCAGGCGGGACAGGGGAGGCTATGGCTACACCTTC. As protein: CASRRDRGGYGYTF. The full variable domain, in which reference TRBV2 and TRBJ1-2 provide the parts outside the CDR3, is EPEVTQTPSHQVTQMGQEVILRCVPISNHLYFYWYRQILGQKVEFLVSFYNNEISEKSEIFDDQFSVERPDGSNFTLKIRSTKLEDSAMYFCASRRDRGGYGYTFGSGTRLTVV.

V gene TRBV18 combines with J gene TRBJ1-1, with 12 bases lining up with TRBD1. The V and J ends lost 3 bases and 3 bases, in that order; junction bases with no gene match: 8. Germline V CDR1 and CDR2: KGHSH, LQKENI. This CDR3 region has 17 residues. CDR3 in amino acids: CASSPGTGGAWYTEAFF. The CDR3 coding sequence is TGTGCCAGCTCACCGGGGACAGGGGGCGCGTGGTACACTGAAGCTTTCTTT.

This clone has a single count. This chain connects TRBV11-1 to TRBJ2-1, with TRBD2 matching 8 bases. The CDR3 sequence is 15 residues long. J gave up 4 bases and V 7 bases, and 9 bases lay outside the gene matches. From germline, CDR1 is SGHAT and CDR2 FQDESV (reference sequence). DNA for the CDR3: TGTGCCAGCACCCAGGCGGGAGGACCGTACAATGAGCAGTTCTTC. It encodes CASTQAGGPYNEQFF.

The chain uses TRBV6-1 and TRBJ1-1; D remains ambiguous. V was clipped by 5 bases and J by 2 bases, with 9 bases between them. Germline CDR1 and CDR2: MNHNS and SASEGT. The CDR3 sequence is 13 residues long. As DNA, the CDR3 is TGTGCCAGCAGTACACGGGGAAACACTGAAGCTTTCTTT. It specifies CASSTRGNTEAFF.

The chain has TRBV29-1 and TRBJ1-3, with D maybe TRBD1 (5 bases). Trimming took 0 bases from V and 3 from J, leaving 9 bases between them. This CDR3 contains 14 residues. Per germline, CDR1 SQVTM and CDR2 ANQGSEA. The DNA of the CDR3 is TGCAGCGTTGAAGACACAGGTCGTGGAAACACCATATATTTT. It encodes CSVEDTGRGNTIYF. The whole variable domain, filled in from reference TRBV29-1 and TRBJ1-3, reads SAVISQKPSRDICQRGTSLTIQCQVDSQVTMMFWYRQQPGQSLTLIATANQGSEATYESGFVIDKFPISRPNLTFSTLTVSNMSPEDSSIYLCSVEDTGRGNTIYFGEGSWLTVV.

CDR3 sequence (DNA): TGTGCCACCTCCGGGACAGGGGGCGATAGGAACACTGAAGCTTTCTTT. Translated, it gives CATSGTGGDRNTEAFF. V gene TRBV10-3 combines with J gene TRBJ1-1, with 12 bases lining up with TRBD1. Germline V lookup: CDR1 ENHRY, CDR2 SYGVKD. J gave up 1 base and V 10 bases, and 10 bases lay outside the gene matches. The CDR3 consists of 16 residues.

This chain uses TRBV30 with TRBJ1-4; tentatively, D is TRBD1 (5 bases). Trimming cost V 4 bases and J 8 bases, with 11 bases left between them. Germline CDR1 and CDR2: GTSNPN and SVGIG (reference sequence). CDR3 size: 12 residues. In DNA, the CDR3 is TGTGCCTGGAAGGGGACTGGGGAAAAACTGTTTTTT. It translates to CAWKGTGEKLFF.

In its sample, this clone was seen a few times. V and J are TRBV7-2 and TRBJ2-2; 8 bases match TRBD1. Germline V lookup: CDR1 SGHTA, CDR2 FQGNSA. The CDR3 covers 12 residues. Trimming took 5 bases from V and 9 from J; bases not matched to a gene: 2. The CDR3 sequence: CASSRTGRELFF. The CDR3, as DNA: TGTGCCAGCAGCAGGACAGGGAGGGAGCTGTTTTTT.

V is TRBV13 and J is TRBJ2-1, with D possibly being TRBD2 (6 bases). Trimming took 10 bases from V and 4 from J, leaving 20 bases between them. Germline CDR1 reads PRHDT; CDR2 reads FYEKMQ (reference sequence). CDR3 size: 15 residues. CDR3 loop: CATTSHSGPYNEQFF. The CDR3, as DNA: TGTGCCACCACCTCCCATAGCGGTCCTTACAATGAGCAGTTCTTC.

The chain uses TRBV10-2 and TRBJ1-5, with D perhaps TRBD1 (6 bases). Trimming stripped 6 bases from V and 4 bases from J, with 19 bases between. The CDR3 extends over 16 amino acids. Germline V lookup: CDR1 WSHSY, CDR2 SAAADI. CDR3 loop: CASRLAGPQGNQPQHF. In DNA form, the CDR3 reads TGCGCCAGCAGGTTGGCCGGACCCCAGGGGAATCAGCCCCAGCATTTT.

This rearrangement joins TRBV6-1 to TRBJ2-1, with TRBD2 matching 8 bases. Germline V gives CDR1 MNHNS, CDR2 SASEGT. This CDR3 spans 17 amino acids. The J segment lost 0 bases and the V segment lost 0 bases, leaving 4 bases of the junction unmatched. The CDR3 sequence: CASSEAHTSGSYNEQFF. For the CDR3, the DNA is TGTGCCAGCAGTGAAGCGCATACTAGCGGCTCCTACAATGAGCAGTTCTTC.

The chain carries TRBV10-3 and TRBJ1-2; no clear D. The CDR3 loop spans 15 amino acids. Germline loops: CDR1 ENHRY, CDR2 SYGVKD. The V gene lost 5 bases and the J gene lost 6 bases, with 19 bases spanning the gap. The CDR3 DNA reads as TGTGCCATCAGTAACACCGACACCGACGGTGATGGCTACACCTTC. Translation: CAISNTDTDGDGYTF.

The J gene is TRBJ1-2, the V gene TRBV4-1; 8 bases fit TRBD1. J was trimmed by 3 bases and V by 3 bases; bases with no gene match: 3. This CDR3 has 14 amino acids. Germline CDR1 and CDR2: MGHRA and YSYEKL. The CDR3 is CASSQTTGDYGYTF. The CDR3 DNA sequence: TGCGCCAGCAGCCAGACGACAGGGGACTATGGCTACACCTTC.

The rearrangement links TRBV28 to TRBJ1-5; D is ambiguous. There are 13 residues in the CDR3. CDR1 is MDHEN, CDR2 SYDVKM, per germline. Trimming took 1 base from V and 4 from J, leaving 5 bases between them. The CDR3 is CASSLFRNQPQHF. As DNA, the CDR3 is TGTGCCAGCAGTTTATTCCGTAATCAGCCCCAGCATTTT.

The chain employs TRBV18 and TRBJ2-7; 8 bases map to TRBD2. The V and J ends lost 2 bases and 7 bases, in that order; junction bases with no gene match: 10. The CDR3 is made up of 15 amino acids. CDR1 is KGHSH, CDR2 LQKENI, per germline. The CDR3 is CASSPTDTIAGEQYF. The CDR3 bases are TGTGCCAGCTCACCAACAGACACAATAGCGGGGGAGCAGTACTTC. Full variable domain (outside the CDR3, taken from reference TRBV18 and TRBJ2-7): NAGVMQNPRHLVRRRGQEARLRCSPMKGHSHVYWYRQLPEEGLKFMVYLQKENIIDESGMPKERFSAEFPKEGPSILRIQQVVRGDSAAYFCASSPTDTIAGEQYFGPGTRLTVT.

Only a few counts were recorded for this clone. V is TRBV7-9 and J is TRBJ2-7; TRBD2 aligns across 16 bases. The length of the CDR3 is 18 residues. V trimming: 5 bases; J trimming: 1 base; junction bases outside the gene matches: 8. Per germline, CDR1 SEHNR and CDR2 FQNEAQ (reference sequence). The CDR3 region has the DNA TGTGCCAGCAGCCCCGGGACTAGCGGGAGGGCCGGGTCCTACGAGCAGTACTTC. Translation: CASSPGTSGRAGSYEQYF.

The chain is built from TRBV6-5 and TRBJ2-5; D call uncertain. Deletions cut 0 bases from V and 4 bases from J, with 9 bases between. The CDR3 spans 14 residues. Germline V gives CDR1 MNHEY, CDR2 SVGAGI. CDR3 nucleotide sequence: TGTGCCAGCAGTTACTCGAGGTTGAGAGAGACCCAGTACTTC. This gives the protein CASSYSRLRETQYF.